Listed below are T cell receptor beta chains from one sample, sequenced in a study of PD-L1 blockade in urothelial cancer. TCRdb's table, derived via immunoSEQ multiplex PCR, lists solely in-frame clones and lacks some. The sample records about 120,000 clones, under 95% being singletons. Sequenced here: PBMCs, sampled around atezolizumab (anti-PD-L1) treatment. These receptor sequences come from a man in his fifties or sixties with urothelial cancer. Both conserved end residues are part of each CDR3. D genes are given only for firm matches. The size field is filled for only some rows; it gives once, few, many or a size class.

NA	TRBD2	TRBV19	TRBJ2-7	CASSREGWSEQYF	TGTGCCAGTAGTAGGGAGGGTTGGAGCGAGCAGTACTTC
NA	NA	TRBV7-8	TRBJ1-2	CASSLGAGRGYTF	TGTGCCAGCAGCTTAGGTGCGGGGCGAGGCTACACCTTC
NA	NA	TRBV30	TRBJ1-5	CAWSSGWNQPQHF	TGTGCCTGGTCCTCGGGGTGGAATCAGCCCCAGCATTTT
NA	TRBD1	TRBV6-5	TRBJ1-2	CASSTGANYGYTF	TGTGCCAGCAGTACAGGGGCGAACTATGGCTACACCTTC
NA	NA	TRBV5-4	TRBJ1-2	CASSFSGREYYTF	TGTGCCAGCAGCTTCTCAGGCAGGGAATACTACACCTTC
NA	TRBD2	TRBV5-4	TRBJ2-3	CASSPGTSGRKDTQYF	TGTGCCAGCAGCCCCGGGACTAGCGGGAGAAAAGATACGCAGTATTTT
NA	TRBD1	TRBV4-3	TRBJ1-2	CASGGTAGYGYTF	TGCGCCAGCGGCGGGACAGCCGGGTATGGCTACACCTTC
NA	TRBD1	TRBV6-1	TRBJ2-7	CASRMGQYTYEQYF	TGTGCCAGCAGGATGGGACAGTATACCTACGAGCAGTACTTC
NA	NA	TRBV4-2	TRBJ1-1	CASSPLGGSTEAFF	TGTGCCAGCAGTCCCCTGGGTGGGAGCACTGAAGCTTTCTTT
NA	NA	TRBV6-4	TRBJ2-2	CASSAPAAHTGELFF	TGTGCCAGCAGTGCTCCAGCGGCCCACACCGGGGAGCTGTTTTTT
NA	NA	TRBV9	TRBJ2-7	CASSVDGLASYEQYF	TGTGCCAGCAGCGTAGACGGGCTAGCGAGCTACGAGCAGTACTTC
once	NA	TRBV25-1	TRBJ2-3	CASSDGRSDTQYF	TGTGCCAGCAGTGATGGCAGATCAGATACGCAGTATTTT
once	NA	TRBV21-1	TRBJ2-1	CASSKQPSGGLFNEQFF	TGTGCCAGCAGCAAACAGCCTAGCGGGGGATTATTCAATGAGCAGTTCTTC
NA	NA	TRBV7-3	TRBJ2-1	CASSLGLELYNEQFF	TGTGCCAGCAGCTTAGGCCTAGAACTATACAATGAGCAGTTCTTC
NA	TRBD1	TRBV6-6	TRBJ1-3	CASSPRTGSSGNTIYF	TGTGCCAGCAGTCCCCGGACAGGGAGCTCTGGAAACACCATATATTTT
NA	TRBD1	TRBV4-3	TRBJ1-2	CASSQETGNPSSPNYGYTF	TGCGCCAGCAGCCAAGAGACAGGGAACCCTTCTTCCCCGAACTATGGCTACACCTTC
NA	TRBD2	TRBV19	TRBJ2-1	CASSINSGRAGGSYNEQFF	TGTGCCAGTAGTATTAATAGCGGGAGGGCCGGTGGTTCCTACAATGAGCAGTTCTTC
NA	NA	TRBV14	TRBJ2-3	CASSRGTDTQYF	TGTGCCAGCAGCCGCGGGACAGATACGCAGTATTTT
NA	TRBD1	TRBV29-1	TRBJ2-7	CSAERDGQGALNYEQYF	TGCAGCGCCGAACGTGACGGACAGGGGGCGCTTAACTACGAGCAGTACTTC
NA	NA	TRBV6-5	TRBJ1-2	CASSRTGSDGYTF	TGTGCCAGCAGTCGTACAGGGAGCGATGGCTACACCTTC
few	NA	TRBV10-1	TRBJ2-1	CASSEAFSPNEQFF	TGCGCCAGCAGTGAAGCCTTCTCGCCCAATGAGCAGTTCTTC
NA	TRBD1	TRBV6-1	TRBJ1-1	CASSRTGSEAFF	TGTGCCAGCAGCCGGACAGGGTCTGAAGCTTTCTTT
NA	TRBD2	TRBV9	TRBJ2-7	CASSVGSSTSGSRYEQYF	TGTGCCAGCAGCGTAGGATCGTCGACTAGCGGGAGTCGGTACGAGCAGTACTTC
NA	TRBD1	TRBV6-5	TRBJ2-7	CASSYSFGTGYEQYF	TGTGCCAGCAGTTACTCTTTCGGGACAGGCTACGAGCAGTACTTC
NA	NA	TRBV5-8	TRBJ1-1	CASSLQGSTTEAFF	TGTGCCAGCAGCTTGCAGGGGAGTACCACTGAAGCTTTCTTT
NA	NA	TRBV2	TRBJ2-5	CASSPTTAGQETQYF	TGTGCCAGCAGCCCCACGACAGCGGGCCAAGAGACCCAGTACTTC
NA	TRBD2	TRBV7-7	TRBJ2-5	CASSPSGRAETQYF	TGTGCTAGCAGCCCTAGCGGGAGGGCGGAGACCCAGTACTTC